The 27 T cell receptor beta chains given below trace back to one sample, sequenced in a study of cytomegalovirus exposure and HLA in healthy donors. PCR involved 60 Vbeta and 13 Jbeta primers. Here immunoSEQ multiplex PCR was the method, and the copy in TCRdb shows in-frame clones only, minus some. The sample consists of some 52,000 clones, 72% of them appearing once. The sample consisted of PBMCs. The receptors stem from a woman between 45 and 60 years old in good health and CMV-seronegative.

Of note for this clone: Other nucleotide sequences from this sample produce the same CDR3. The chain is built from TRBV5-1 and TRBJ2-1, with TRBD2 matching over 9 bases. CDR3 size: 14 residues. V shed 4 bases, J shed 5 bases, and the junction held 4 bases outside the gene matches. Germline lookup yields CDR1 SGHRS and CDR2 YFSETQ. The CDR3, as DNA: TGCGCCAGCAGCCCATTAGCGGGGGACAATGAGCAGTTCTTC. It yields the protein CASSPLAGDNEQFF.

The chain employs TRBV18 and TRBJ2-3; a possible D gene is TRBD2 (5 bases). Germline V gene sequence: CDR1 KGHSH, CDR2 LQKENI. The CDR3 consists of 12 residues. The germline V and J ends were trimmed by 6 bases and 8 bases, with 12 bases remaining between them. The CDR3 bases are TGTGCCAGCTCCCCTGAGGGCGGTACGCAGTATTTT. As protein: CASSPEGGTQYF.

The CDR3: CASSQAGAADINTIYF. As DNA, the CDR3 is TGTGCCAGCAGTCAGGCGGGAGCGGCCGACATAAACACCATATATTTT. The chain joins TRBV5-6 to TRBJ1-3; no clear D gene. There are 16 residues in the CDR3. Germline loops: CDR1 SGHDT, CDR2 YYEEEE. With 5 bases removed from V and 6 bases from J, the gap between germline ends came to 21 bases.

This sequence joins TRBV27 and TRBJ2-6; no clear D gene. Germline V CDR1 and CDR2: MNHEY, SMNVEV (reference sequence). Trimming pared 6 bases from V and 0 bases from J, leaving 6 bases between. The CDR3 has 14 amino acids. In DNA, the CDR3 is TGTGCCAGCAGGATGAGCTCTGGGGCCAACGTCCTGACTTTC. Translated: CASRMSSGANVLTF.

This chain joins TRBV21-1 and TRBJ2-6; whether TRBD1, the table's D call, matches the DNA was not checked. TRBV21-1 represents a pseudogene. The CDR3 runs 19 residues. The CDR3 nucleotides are TGTGCCAGCAGCAAAGCCCTCCCGGGACAGGGTTTTGGGGCCAACGTCCTGACTTTC. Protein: CASSKALPGQGFGANVLTF.

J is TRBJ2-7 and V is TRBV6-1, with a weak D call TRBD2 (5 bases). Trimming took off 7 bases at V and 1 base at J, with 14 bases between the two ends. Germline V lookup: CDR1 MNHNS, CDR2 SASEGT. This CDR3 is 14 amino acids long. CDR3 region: CASNSRVSSYEQYF. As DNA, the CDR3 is TGTGCCAGCAATTCGCGGGTTTCGTCCTACGAGCAGTACTTC.

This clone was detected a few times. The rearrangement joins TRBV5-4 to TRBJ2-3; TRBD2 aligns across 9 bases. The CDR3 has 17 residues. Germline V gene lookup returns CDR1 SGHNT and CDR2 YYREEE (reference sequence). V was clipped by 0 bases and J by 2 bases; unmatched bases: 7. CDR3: CASSLASAGGYTDTQYF. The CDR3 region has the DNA TGTGCCAGCAGCTTGGCCTCGGCGGGAGGGTACACAGATACGCAGTATTTT.

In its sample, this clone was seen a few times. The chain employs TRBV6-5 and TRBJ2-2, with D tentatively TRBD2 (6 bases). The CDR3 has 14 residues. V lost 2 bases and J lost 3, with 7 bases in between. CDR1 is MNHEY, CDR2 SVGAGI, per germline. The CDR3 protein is CASSYRRDTGELFF. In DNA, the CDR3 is TGTGCCAGCAGTTACAGGAGGGACACCGGGGAGCTGTTTTTT.

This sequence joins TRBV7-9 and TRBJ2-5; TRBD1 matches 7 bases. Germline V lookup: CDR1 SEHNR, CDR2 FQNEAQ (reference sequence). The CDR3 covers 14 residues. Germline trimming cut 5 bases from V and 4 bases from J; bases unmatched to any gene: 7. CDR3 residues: CASSVPGQLETQYF. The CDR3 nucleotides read TGTGCCAGCAGCGTCCCGGGACAGCTAGAGACCCAGTACTTC.

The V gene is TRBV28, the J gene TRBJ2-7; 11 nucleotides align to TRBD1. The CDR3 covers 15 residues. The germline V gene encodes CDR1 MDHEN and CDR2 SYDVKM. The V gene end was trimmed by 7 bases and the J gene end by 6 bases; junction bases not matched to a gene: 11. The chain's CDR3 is CASIGPGQGVGEQYF. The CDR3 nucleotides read TGTGCCAGCATCGGGCCGGGACAGGGGGTTGGCGAGCAGTACTTC. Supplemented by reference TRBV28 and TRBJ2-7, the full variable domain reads DVKVTQSSRYLVKRTGEKVFLECVQDMDHENMFWYRQDPGLGLRLIYFSYDVKMKEKGDIPEGYSVSREKKERFSLILESASTNQTSMYLCASIGPGQGVGEQYFGPGTRLTVT.

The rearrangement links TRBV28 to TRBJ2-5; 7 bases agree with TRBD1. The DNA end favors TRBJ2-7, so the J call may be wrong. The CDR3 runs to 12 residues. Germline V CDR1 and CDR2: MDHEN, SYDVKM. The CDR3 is CASNLQGNEQYF. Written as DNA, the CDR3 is TGTGCCAGCAACCTACAGGGGAACGAGCAGTACTTC.

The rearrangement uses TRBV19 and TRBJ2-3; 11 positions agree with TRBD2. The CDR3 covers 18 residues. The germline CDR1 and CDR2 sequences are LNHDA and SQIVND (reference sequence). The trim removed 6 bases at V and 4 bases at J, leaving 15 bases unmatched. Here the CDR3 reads CASRKLAGEHWTADTQYF. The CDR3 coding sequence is TGTGCCAGTAGGAAACTAGCGGGGGAGCACTGGACCGCAGATACGCAGTATTTT.

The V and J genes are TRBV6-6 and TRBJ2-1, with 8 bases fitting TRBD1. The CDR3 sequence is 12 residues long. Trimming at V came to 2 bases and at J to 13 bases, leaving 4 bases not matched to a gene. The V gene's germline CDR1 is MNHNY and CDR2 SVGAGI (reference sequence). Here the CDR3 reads CASSYGQGGQFF. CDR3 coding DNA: TGTGCCAGCAGTTACGGACAGGGTGGACAGTTCTTC.

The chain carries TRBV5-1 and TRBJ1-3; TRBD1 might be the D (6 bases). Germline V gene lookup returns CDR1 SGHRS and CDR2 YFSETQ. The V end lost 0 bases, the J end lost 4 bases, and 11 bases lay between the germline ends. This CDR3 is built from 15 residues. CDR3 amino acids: CASSLVGGTGNTIYF. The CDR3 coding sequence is TGCGCCAGCAGCTTGGTAGGGGGAACCGGAAACACCATATATTTT.

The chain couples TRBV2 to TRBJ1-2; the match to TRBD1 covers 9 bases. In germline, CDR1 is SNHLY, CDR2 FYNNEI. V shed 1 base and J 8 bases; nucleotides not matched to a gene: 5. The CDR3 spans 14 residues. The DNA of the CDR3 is TGTGCCAGCAGTGAAGAAGACAGGGGGGCCGGCTACACCTTC. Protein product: CASSEEDRGAGYTF.

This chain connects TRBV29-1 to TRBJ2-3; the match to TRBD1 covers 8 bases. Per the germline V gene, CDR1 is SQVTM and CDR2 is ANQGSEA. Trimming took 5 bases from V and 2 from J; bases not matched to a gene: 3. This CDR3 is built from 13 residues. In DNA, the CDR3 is TGCAGCGTTTACAGGGGGTACACAGATACGCAGTATTTT. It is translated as CSVYRGYTDTQYF.

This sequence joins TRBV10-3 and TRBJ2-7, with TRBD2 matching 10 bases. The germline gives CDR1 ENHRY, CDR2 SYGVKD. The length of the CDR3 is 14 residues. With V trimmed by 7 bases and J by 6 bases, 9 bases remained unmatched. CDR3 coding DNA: TGTGCCATCAAGGCTAGCGGGGGAGAAGGCGAGCAGTACTTC. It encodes CAIKASGGEGEQYF.

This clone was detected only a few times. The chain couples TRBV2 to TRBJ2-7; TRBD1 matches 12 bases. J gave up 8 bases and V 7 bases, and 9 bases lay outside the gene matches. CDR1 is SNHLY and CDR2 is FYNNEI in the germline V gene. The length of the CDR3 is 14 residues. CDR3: CASTSDGTGGKQYF. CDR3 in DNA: TGTGCCAGCACCTCGGACGGGACAGGGGGCAAGCAGTACTTC. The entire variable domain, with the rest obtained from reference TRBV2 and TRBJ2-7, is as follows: EPEVTQTPSHQVTQMGQEVILRCVPISNHLYFYWYRQILGQKVEFLVSFYNNEISEKSEIFDDQFSVERPDGSNFTLKIRSTKLEDSAMYFCASTSDGTGGKQYFGPGTRLTVT.

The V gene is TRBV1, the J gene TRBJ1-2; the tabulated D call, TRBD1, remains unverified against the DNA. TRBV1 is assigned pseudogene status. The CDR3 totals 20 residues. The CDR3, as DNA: TGCACCAGCAGCCAAGAGTTGCAGGGGTTGGACTGTCTCCTAGACTATGGCTACACCTTC. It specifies CTSSQELQGLDCLLDYGYTF.

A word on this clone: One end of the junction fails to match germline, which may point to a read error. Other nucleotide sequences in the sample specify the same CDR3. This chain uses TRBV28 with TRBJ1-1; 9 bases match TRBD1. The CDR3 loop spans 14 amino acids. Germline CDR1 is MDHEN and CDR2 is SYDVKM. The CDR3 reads CASSLGTGRGEAFF. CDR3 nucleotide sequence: TGTGCCAGCAGTTTAGGGACAGGGAGGGGTGAAGCCTTCTTT.

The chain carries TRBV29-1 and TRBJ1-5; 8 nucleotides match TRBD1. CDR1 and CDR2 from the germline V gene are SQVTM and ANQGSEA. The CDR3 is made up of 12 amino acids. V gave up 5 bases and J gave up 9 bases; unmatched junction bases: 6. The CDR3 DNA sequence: TGCAGCGTTAAAACAGGGGGAGGGCCCCAGCATTTT. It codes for CSVKTGGGPQHF.

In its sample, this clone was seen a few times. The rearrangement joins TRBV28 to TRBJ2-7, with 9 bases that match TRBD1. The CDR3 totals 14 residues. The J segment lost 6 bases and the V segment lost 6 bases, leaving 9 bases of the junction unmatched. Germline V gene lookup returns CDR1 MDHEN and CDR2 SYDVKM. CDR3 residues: CASSPGTGLFEQYF. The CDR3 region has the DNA TGTGCCAGCAGCCCCGGGACAGGGCTCTTCGAGCAGTACTTC.

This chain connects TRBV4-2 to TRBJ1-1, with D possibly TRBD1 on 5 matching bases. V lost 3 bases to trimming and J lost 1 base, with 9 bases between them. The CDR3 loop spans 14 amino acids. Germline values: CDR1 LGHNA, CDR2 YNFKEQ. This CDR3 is CASSHLDRNTEAFF. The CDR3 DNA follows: TGTGCCAGCAGCCACCTAGACAGGAACACTGAAGCTTTCTTT.

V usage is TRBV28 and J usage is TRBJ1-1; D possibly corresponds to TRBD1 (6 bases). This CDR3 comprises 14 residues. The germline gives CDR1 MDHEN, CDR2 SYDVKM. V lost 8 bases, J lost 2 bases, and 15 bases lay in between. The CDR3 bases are TGTGCCAGCTCCTCTGGACAGCTTAACACTGAAGCTTTCTTT. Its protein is CASSSGQLNTEAFF.

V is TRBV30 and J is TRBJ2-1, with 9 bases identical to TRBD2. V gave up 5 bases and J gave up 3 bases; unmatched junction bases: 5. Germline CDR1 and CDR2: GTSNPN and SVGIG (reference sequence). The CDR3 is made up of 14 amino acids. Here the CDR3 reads CAWVPSGVYNEQFF. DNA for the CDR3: TGTGCCTGGGTTCCTAGCGGGGTCTACAATGAGCAGTTCTTC.

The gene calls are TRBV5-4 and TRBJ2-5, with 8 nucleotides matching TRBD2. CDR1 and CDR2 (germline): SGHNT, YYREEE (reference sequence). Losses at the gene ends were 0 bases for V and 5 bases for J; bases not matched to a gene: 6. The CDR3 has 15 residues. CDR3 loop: CASSLGFSGKETQYF. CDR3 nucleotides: TGTGCCAGCAGCTTGGGTTTTAGCGGGAAGGAGACCCAGTACTTC.

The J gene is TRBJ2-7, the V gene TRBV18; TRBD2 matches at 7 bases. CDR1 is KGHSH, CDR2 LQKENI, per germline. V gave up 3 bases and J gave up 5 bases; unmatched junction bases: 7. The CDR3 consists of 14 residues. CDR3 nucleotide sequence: TGTGCCAGCTCACCGCCAGCGGGAACGGACGAGCAGTACTTC. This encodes CASSPPAGTDEQYF.